This passage covers 30 T cell receptor beta chains from one sample sequenced in a study of cytomegalovirus exposure and HLA in healthy donors. Primers for the PCR totalled 60 Vbeta and 13 Jbeta. Using immunoSEQ multiplex PCR, the repertoire was profiled, and TCRdb retains in-frame clones only, with some absent. The sample lists 110,000 to 150,000 clones, approximately 77% occurring once. Sequenced sample: PBMCs. The source is a woman between 50 and 59 years old in good health and CMV-seronegative.

The chain has TRBV5-4 and TRBJ2-3, with TRBD2 matching 15 bases. The CDR3 consists of 16 residues. J was trimmed by 10 bases and V by 4 bases; bases with no gene match: 10. Germline CDR1 is SGHNT and CDR2 is YYREEE (reference sequence). The CDR3 coding sequence is TGTGCCAGCAGCCGCCTGGGACTAGCGGGGGGAGAGGCGCAGTATTTT. Its protein is CASSRLGLAGGEAQYF.

This chain joins TRBV5-1 and TRBJ2-7; the D is unclear. This CDR3 is 12 amino acids long. Germline CDR1 is SGHRS and CDR2 is YFSETQ. V dropped 4 bases and J dropped 8 bases, with 13 bases sitting between them. This chain's CDR3 is CASSMNEAKQYF. The DNA for the CDR3 is TGCGCCAGCAGCATGAATGAGGCGAAGCAGTACTTC.

The table lists this clone with a few counts. The chain recombines TRBV25-1 with TRBJ1-1, with D possibly TRBD1 on 6 matching bases. V dropped 1 base and J dropped 1 base, with 10 bases sitting between them. The CDR3 totals 15 residues. Germline V gene data show CDR1 as MGHDK and CDR2 as SYGVNS. The CDR3 DNA sequence: TGTGCCAGCAGTGAATGGGGGACAAAGAACACTGAAGCTTTCTTT. This codes for CASSEWGTKNTEAFF.

The chain couples TRBV28 to TRBJ1-5, with TRBD1 matching 7 bases. The CDR3 covers 13 residues. V lost 6 bases, J lost 7 bases, and 6 bases stayed unmatched. CDR1 MDHEN and CDR2 SYDVKM come from the germline V gene. DNA of the CDR3: TGTGCCAGCAGCGACAGGGTGGACCAGCCCCAGCATTTT. Amino acid sequence: CASSDRVDQPQHF.

The chain is built from TRBV6-1 and TRBJ1-5, with a possible D match to TRBD1 (6 bases). The CDR3 totals 14 residues. CDR1 and CDR2 (germline): MNHNS, SASEGT. The V end lost 3 bases, the J end lost 6 bases, and 12 bases lay between the germline ends. The DNA of the CDR3 is TGTGCCAGCAGTGAGGCAGGGGCGTTTCAGCCCCAGCATTTT. Translation gives CASSEAGAFQPQHF.

This clone was observed a single time. V is TRBV7-9 and J is TRBJ1-2, with TRBD1 matching 8 bases. CDR1 and CDR2 from the germline V gene are SEHNR and FQNEAQ (reference sequence). J lost 8 bases, V lost 5 bases, and 7 bases had no gene match. This CDR3 spans 13 amino acids. The CDR3 protein is CASSPQGAEGYTF. In DNA, the CDR3 is TGTGCCAGCAGCCCCCAGGGGGCGGAGGGCTACACCTTC.

The chain carries TRBV5-4 and TRBJ1-4; possible D gene TRBD1, 6 bases. V lost 4 bases, J lost 7 bases, and 20 bases lay in between. The CDR3 is 16 amino acids. The V gene's germline CDR1 is SGHNT and CDR2 YYREEE (reference sequence). The CDR3, as DNA: TGTGCCAGCAGCAATAAGAGGATAGGGGGAAGTGAAAAACTGTTTTTT. This translates into CASSNKRIGGSEKLFF.

The chain is built from TRBV30 and TRBJ1-2, with D perhaps matching TRBD1 (5 bases). V was pared by 4 bases and J by 3 bases, with 12 bases between. Germline V gene sequence: CDR1 GTSNPN, CDR2 SVGIG (reference sequence). The CDR3 loop spans 13 amino acids. The CDR3 spells CAWNPSTDYGYTF. CDR3 nucleotides: TGTGCCTGGAACCCCTCGACAGACTATGGCTACACCTTC.

This chain joins TRBV28 and TRBJ2-1, with 11 nucleotides matching TRBD2. CDR1 and CDR2 (germline): MDHEN, SYDVKM. The V gene end was trimmed by 8 bases and the J gene end by 2 bases; junction bases not matched to a gene: 8. The CDR3 totals 16 residues. Here the CDR3 reads CASGSLSGGAYNEQFF. In nucleotides, the CDR3 is TGTGCCAGCGGCTCTCTTAGCGGGGGGGCCTACAATGAGCAGTTCTTC.

This chain's CDR3 is CASKGTGGFFTGELFF. CDR3 DNA sequence: TGCGCCAGCAAGGGGACAGGGGGATTTTTCACCGGGGAGCTGTTTTTT. This chain links TRBV4-1 with TRBJ2-2; 11 bases map to TRBD1. Trimming at V came to 7 bases and at J to 4 bases, leaving 8 bases not matched to a gene. CDR1 and CDR2 from the germline V gene are MGHRA and YSYEKL. This CDR3 region has 16 residues.

V is TRBV6-1 and J is TRBJ2-1, with TRBD1 matching over 10 bases. Germline CDR1 reads MNHNS; CDR2 reads SASEGT. This CDR3 spans 16 amino acids. V gave up 4 bases and J gave up 7 bases; unmatched junction bases: 10. The CDR3: CASSVTYGQGENEQFF. For the CDR3, the DNA is TGTGCCAGCAGTGTAACCTACGGACAGGGGGAGAATGAGCAGTTCTTC.

The V gene is TRBV30, the J gene TRBJ2-3, with a weak D call TRBD1 (6 bases). This CDR3 has 12 residues. CDR1 is GTSNPN, CDR2 SVGIG, per germline (reference sequence). V gave up 1 base and J gave up 6 bases, with 8 bases separating them. CDR3 nucleotides: TGTGCCTGGAGTGGGACAGTCGATACGCAGTATTTT. This codes for CAWSGTVDTQYF.

The rearrangement uses TRBV10-3 and TRBJ2-1; 8 nucleotides agree with TRBD2. With 5 bases clipped from V and 5 bases from J, the junction kept 2 bases outside the gene matches. CDR3 length: 13 residues. The germline V gene has CDR1 ENHRY and CDR2 SYGVKD. The chain's CDR3 is CAISRGGNNEQFF. The CDR3 nucleotides are TGTGCCATCAGTCGGGGGGGCAACAATGAGCAGTTCTTC.

This chain links TRBV18 with TRBJ2-3; D ambiguous. CDR1 and CDR2 from the germline V gene are KGHSH and LQKENI. Trimming shortened V by 6 bases and J by 0 bases, and 16 bases separated the two germline ends. The CDR3 is 16 residues long. The CDR3 DNA sequence: TGTGCCAGCTCTCAACCACGACTTCAAAGCACAGATACGCAGTATTTT. Protein: CASSQPRLQSTDTQYF.

The chain couples TRBV11-2 to TRBJ1-4, with TRBD1 as a possible D gene (6 bases). Germline CDR1 reads SGHAT; CDR2 reads FQNNGV. The germline V and J ends were trimmed by 2 bases and 1 base, with 11 bases remaining between them. The CDR3 sequence is 16 residues long. As DNA, the CDR3 is TGTGCCAGCAGCTTATTGACAGGAATAACTAATGAAAAACTGTTTTTT. The encoded protein is CASSLLTGITNEKLFF.

This clone was detected only a few times. This same CDR3 is encoded by further DNA sequences in the sample. This rearrangement joins TRBV7-8 to TRBJ1-6; 7 nucleotides align to TRBD1. The ends lost 5 bases at V and 3 bases at J; junction bases unmatched: 7. CDR3 length: 16 amino acids. Germline V gives CDR1 SGHVS, CDR2 FQNEAQ. Here the CDR3 reads CASSPRTGYYNSPLHF. CDR3 coding DNA: TGTGCCAGCAGCCCGAGGACAGGATACTATAATTCACCCCTCCACTTT. The complete variable domain, with remaining parts taken from reference TRBV7-8 and TRBJ1-6, reads GAGVSQSPRYKVAKRGQDVALRCDPISGHVSLFWYQQALGQGPEFLTYFQNEAQLDKSGLPSDRFFAERPEGSVSTLKIQRTQQEDSAVYLCASSPRTGYYNSPLHFGNGTRLTVT.

The V call is TRBV6-5, the J call TRBJ2-7; 9 nucleotides match TRBD1. The CDR3 spans 15 residues. V was clipped by 8 bases and J by 4 bases; unmatched bases: 12. Germline V gene sequence: CDR1 MNHEY, CDR2 SVGAGI. The DNA for the CDR3 is TGTGCCAGCCAAACCGCGCTAGGACAGGGGTACGAGCAGTACTTC. Protein product: CASQTALGQGYEQYF.

The chain employs TRBV5-1 and TRBJ2-3; tentative D call: TRBD2 (7 bases). Germline V lookup: CDR1 SGHRS, CDR2 YFSETQ. The CDR3 has 15 amino acids. The V end was cut by 0 bases, the J end by 5 bases, with 13 bases between. CDR3 sequence reads: CASSLALRGRDTQYF. CDR3 coding DNA: TGCGCCAGCAGCTTGGCCCTGCGGGGGCGAGATACGCAGTATTTT. The full variable domain, completed using reference TRBV5-1 and TRBJ2-3, is KAGVTQTPRYLIKTRGQQVTLSCSPISGHRSVSWYQQTPGQGLQFLFEYFSETQRNKGNFPGRFSGRQFSNSRSEMNVSTLELGDSALYLCASSLALRGRDTQYFGPGTRLTVL.

This clone was counted once. The chain couples TRBV6-1 to TRBJ2-7; 9 bases are a match to TRBD1. This CDR3 is built from 15 residues. V lost 4 bases and J lost 4; bases outside the gene matches: 8. In germline, CDR1 is MNHNS, CDR2 SASEGT. CDR3 loop: CASSALDRGVYEQYF. In nucleotides, the CDR3 is TGTGCCAGCAGTGCCCTGGACAGGGGAGTTTACGAGCAGTACTTC.

This clone was observed a handful of times. V is TRBV7-2 and J is TRBJ1-5; D is perhaps TRBD1 (5 bases). There are 15 residues in the CDR3. Germline V CDR1 and CDR2: SGHTA, FQGNSA. Deletions cut 5 bases from V and 3 bases from J, with 14 bases between. This CDR3 reads CASSPQGDFNQPQHF. In nucleotides, the CDR3 is TGTGCCAGCAGCCCCCAGGGTGACTTCAATCAGCCCCAGCATTTT.

The rearrangement links TRBV19 to TRBJ2-7; the match to TRBD2 covers 9 bases. The germline CDR1 and CDR2 sequences are LNHDA and SQIVND (reference sequence). The CDR3 has 14 amino acids. J lost 2 bases, V lost 6 bases, and 5 bases had no gene match. The CDR3 region is CASRVSGGTYEQYF. CDR3 DNA: TGTGCCAGTAGAGTAAGCGGGGGGACCTACGAGCAGTACTTC.

The gene calls are TRBV4-2 and TRBJ2-1, with TRBD2 matching over 12 bases. The V gene's germline CDR1 is LGHNA and CDR2 YNFKEQ. CDR3 length: 17 residues. After removal of 0 bases from V and 7 bases from J, the junction contained 7 bases not matched to a gene. The CDR3 is CASSQDWTLAGGNEQFF. The CDR3 nucleotides are TGTGCCAGCAGCCAAGATTGGACACTAGCGGGGGGAAATGAGCAGTTCTTC.

The J gene is TRBJ2-6, the V gene TRBV2; D unclear. Trimming stripped 3 bases from V and 4 bases from J, with 7 bases between. Germline V CDR1 and CDR2: SNHLY, FYNNEI. This CDR3 is built from 14 residues. Here the CDR3 reads CASSDLVGANVLTF. CDR3 nucleotide sequence: TGTGCCAGCAGTGACCTCGTAGGGGCCAACGTCCTGACTTTC.

The chain combines TRBV5-6 with TRBJ2-7; 8 positions agree with TRBD1. The CDR3 consists of 15 residues. Germline CDR1 reads SGHDT; CDR2 reads YYEEEE. Germline trimming cut 4 bases from V and 4 bases from J; bases unmatched to any gene: 10. This CDR3 reads CASSRGQGSWYEQYF. CDR3 nucleotide sequence: TGTGCCAGCAGCCGAGGACAGGGCAGTTGGTACGAGCAGTACTTC.

CDR3 DNA: TGCGCCAGCAGCCAAGATAACGGGGGGTATCAGCCCCAGCATTTT. It specifies CASSQDNGGYQPQHF. The rearrangement joins TRBV4-3 to TRBJ1-5; TRBD1 might be the D (5 bases). The CDR3 has 15 amino acids. V was pared by 0 bases and J by 5 bases, with 11 bases between. Germline loops: CDR1 LGHNA, CDR2 YSLEER.

The rearrangement uses TRBV10-3 and TRBJ2-3, with 9 bases that match TRBD2. Trimming at V came to 10 bases and at J to 0 bases, leaving 17 bases not matched to a gene. The germline gives CDR1 ENHRY, CDR2 SYGVKD. This CDR3 region has 18 residues. CDR3 DNA: TGTGCCACCCTGGGTAGCGGGGGACCTAATCCTAGCACAGATACGCAGTATTTT. Translating gives CATLGSGGPNPSTDTQYF.

The V and J genes are TRBV2 and TRBJ1-6, with a weak D call TRBD1 (6 bases). Germline CDR1 is SNHLY and CDR2 is FYNNEI. The CDR3 loop spans 16 amino acids. The V gene lost 6 bases and the J gene lost 9 bases, with 21 bases spanning the gap. The CDR3 DNA reads as TGTGCCAGCAGCTCTTCAGGGGTTTTAAGGGGTTCACCCCTCCACTTT. It specifies CASSSSGVLRGSPLHF.

The chain carries TRBV18 and TRBJ1-5; 9 bases match TRBD1. This CDR3 has 15 amino acids. V shed 3 bases and J 7 bases; nucleotides not matched to a gene: 7. Germline loops: CDR1 KGHSH, CDR2 LQKENI. For the CDR3, the DNA is TGTGCCAGCTCACCGAACAGGGGGCTGGAGCAGCCCCAGCATTTT. Translating gives CASSPNRGLEQPQHF.

The rearrangement links TRBV23-1 to TRBJ2-7; the D gene is possibly TRBD1 (6 bases). TRBV23-1 is sorted into the ORF group, with uncertain function. V was clipped by 3 bases and J by 2 bases, with 17 bases between them. The CDR3 is 16 amino acids. This CDR3 reads CASSQPKRDTTYEQYF. The CDR3 DNA follows: TGCGCCAGCAGTCAGCCCAAACGGGACACAACCTACGAGCAGTACTTC.

The chain couples TRBV6-5 to TRBJ1-3; TRBD1 is a possible D gene (6 bases). The V and J ends lost 6 bases and 2 bases respectively, with 11 bases between them. The length of the CDR3 is 14 residues. Germline lookup yields CDR1 MNHEY and CDR2 SVGAGI. CDR3 sequence reads: CASRDRDTGNTIYF. The CDR3 DNA reads as TGTGCCAGCAGGGACCGGGACACTGGAAACACCATATATTTT.